One sample yielded the 15 T cell receptor beta chains listed below, sequenced in a study of cytomegalovirus exposure and HLA in healthy donors (dated 2017 in TCRdb). Library preparation employed the immunoSEQ multiplex PCR assay. A mixture of 60 forward primers for TCR Vbeta segments and 13 reverse primers for TCR Jbeta segments was used in the multiplex PCR. TCRdb took this table from immuneACCESS and kept in-frame rearrangements with V and J called. Such tables lack part of the clones; where checked against another copy, unresolved V genes explain under half of the gap, and the rest is unexplained. The sample table lists about 120,000 clones, approximately 15% of them with a count of one. 1.5% to 2% of the sample belongs to the ten largest clones. Sequenced: PBMCs. Receptors originate from a woman between 18 and 30 years old in good health and CMV-seronegative.

This clone was detected only a few times. The V gene is TRBV10-3, the J gene TRBJ2-5, with 12 nucleotides matching TRBD1. V lost 8 bases and J lost 6; bases outside the gene matches: 16. Germline assignment: CDR1 ENHRY and CDR2 SYGVKD. The CDR3 has 17 amino acids. The CDR3 loop is CAIREGTPGQGAKTQYF. DNA of the CDR3: TGTGCCATCCGGGAAGGAACCCCGGGACAGGGGGCTAAGACCCAGTACTTC.

This clone was seen a handful of times. The chain employs TRBV19 and TRBJ2-7; 14 bases line up with TRBD2. The J segment lost 5 bases and the V segment lost 6 bases, leaving 3 bases of the junction unmatched. CDR1 is LNHDA, CDR2 SQIVND, per germline (reference sequence). This CDR3 region has 14 residues. CDR3 sequence: CASSRLAGGNEQYF. CDR3 nucleotide sequence: TGTGCCAGTAGCCGACTAGCGGGGGGGAACGAGCAGTACTTC.

The V gene is TRBV20-1, the J gene TRBJ2-3; D remains ambiguous. This CDR3 comprises 11 residues. The germline V and J ends were trimmed by 3 bases and 2 bases, with 3 bases remaining between them. Germline CDR1 and CDR2: DFQATT and SNEGSKA (reference sequence). DNA for the CDR3: TGCAGTGCTAGCGTCACAGATACGCAGTATTTT. This codes for CSASVTDTQYF.

The rearrangement joins TRBV7-2 to TRBJ2-7; 8 positions match TRBD2. Trimming took 2 bases from V and 9 from J; bases not matched to a gene: 6. This CDR3 spans 13 amino acids. Germline CDR1 and CDR2: SGHTA and FQGNSA. CDR3 in DNA: TGTGCCAGCAGCTTACCGGATCGGGGGGGGCAGTACTTC. Translated, it gives CASSLPDRGGQYF.

The rearrangement joins TRBV10-1 to TRBJ2-7; D is possibly TRBD1 (6 bases). The V gene lost 6 bases and the J gene lost 6 bases, with 12 bases spanning the gap. The CDR3 is 12 residues long. In germline, CDR1 is WNHNN, CDR2 SYGVQD (reference sequence). CDR3 protein: CASSPRGGEQYF. The CDR3 region has the DNA TGCGCCAGCAGCCCCAGGGGTGGCGAGCAGTACTTC.

The genes are TRBV30 and TRBJ1-2; no definite D call. Germline V gene lookup returns CDR1 GTSNPN and CDR2 SVGIG (reference sequence). The CDR3 is 12 residues long. V shed 0 bases and J shed 2 bases, with 4 bases lying between them. CDR3 region: CAWSVQNYGYTF. The CDR3 nucleotides are TGTGCCTGGAGTGTGCAGAACTATGGCTACACCTTC. Full variable domain (remainder filled in from reference TRBV30 and TRBJ1-2): SQTIHQWPATLVQPVGSPLSLECTVEGTSNPNLYWYRQAAGRGLQLLFYSVGIGQISSEVPQNLSASRPQDRQFILSSKKLLLSDSGFYLCAWSVQNYGYTFGSGTRLTVV.

This sequence joins TRBV9 and TRBJ2-2; D remains unclear. The V gene's germline CDR1 is SGDLS and CDR2 YYNGEE. Deletions cut 4 bases from V and 0 bases from J, with 10 bases between. The CDR3 covers 15 residues. CDR3 DNA sequence: TGTGCCAGCAGCCCGGGTCGTACGAACACCGGGGAGCTGTTTTTT. Its protein is CASSPGRTNTGELFF.

Only a few counts were recorded for this clone. The chain has TRBV9 and TRBJ2-1; 7 bases fit TRBD2. CDR1 and CDR2 (germline): SGDLS, YYNGEE. This CDR3 is built from 17 residues. V lost 8 bases and J lost 0; bases outside the gene matches: 14. CDR3 nucleotide sequence: TGTGCCAGTACCCCAGGGAGTGCGGGAGCCTCCTACAATGAGCAGTTCTTC. This codes for CASTPGSAGASYNEQFF.

The chain carries TRBV5-1 and TRBJ2-7; a possible D gene is TRBD2 (6 bases). Per germline, CDR1 SGHRS and CDR2 YFSETQ. CDR3 length: 14 residues. V was shortened by 4 bases and J by 0 bases, with 11 bases between the two germline ends. For the CDR3, the DNA is TGCGCCAGCAGCGGTGCCGGGGGCTCCTACGAGCAGTACTTC. It yields the protein CASSGAGGSYEQYF.

V is TRBV5-6 and J is TRBJ2-7, with 10 positions matching TRBD2. Trimming took 4 bases from V and 9 from J; bases not matched to a gene: 10. The CDR3 loop spans 14 amino acids. The germline gives CDR1 SGHDT, CDR2 YYEEEE. CDR3 coding DNA: TGTGCCAGCAGCCACGGGACTAGCGTATGGGGGCAGTACTTC. Encoded protein: CASSHGTSVWGQYF.

This clone showed up just a few times. This rearrangement joins TRBV7-6 to TRBJ2-7, with TRBD2 matching over 13 bases. Germline V CDR1 and CDR2: SGHVS, FNYEAQ. V lost 5 bases to trimming and J lost 2 bases; unmatched junction nucleotides: 6. The CDR3 has 16 residues. The CDR3 DNA sequence: TGTGCCAGCAGCACATTACTAGCGGGGGGGACCTACGAGCAGTACTTC. Protein product: CASSTLLAGGTYEQYF.

The gene calls are TRBV11-2 and TRBJ2-5; the match to TRBD1 covers 7 bases. The CDR3 runs to 15 residues. Germline V gene data show CDR1 as SGHAT and CDR2 as FQNNGV. V was pared by 5 bases and J by 7 bases, with 13 bases of the junction left unmatched. The CDR3 DNA reads as TGTGCCAGCAGCCCTCGGACAGGTCGGGGAGTGACCCAGTACTTC. Translating gives CASSPRTGRGVTQYF.

This clone has only one observation. The chain joins TRBV28 to TRBJ2-7; 7 bases are shared with TRBD1. The germline CDR1 and CDR2 sequences are MDHEN and SYDVKM. The CDR3 sequence is 14 residues long. The V and J ends lost 3 bases and 0 bases, in that order; junction bases with no gene match: 2. The CDR3 sequence: CASSFGTVSYEQYF. The CDR3 DNA reads as TGTGCCAGCAGTTTTGGGACAGTCTCCTACGAGCAGTACTTC.

The V gene is TRBV29-1, the J gene TRBJ2-1; 10 positions agree with TRBD1. In germline, CDR1 is SQVTM, CDR2 ANQGSEA. Germline trimming cut 6 bases from V and 7 bases from J; bases unmatched to any gene: 9. The CDR3 is 14 residues long. The CDR3 reads CSVEPGQGRNEQFF. The CDR3 DNA reads as TGCAGCGTAGAGCCGGGACAGGGGCGGAATGAGCAGTTCTTC.

This clone was picked up a small number of times. The V gene is TRBV6-1, the J gene TRBJ2-1; 15 nucleotides line up with TRBD2. The V gene's germline CDR1 is MNHNS and CDR2 SASEGT. This CDR3 spans 15 amino acids. The trim removed 5 bases at V and 7 bases at J, leaving 3 bases unmatched. The CDR3 reads CASSKGTSGGNEQFF. For the CDR3, the DNA is TGTGCCAGCAGTAAAGGGACTAGCGGGGGGAATGAGCAGTTCTTC.